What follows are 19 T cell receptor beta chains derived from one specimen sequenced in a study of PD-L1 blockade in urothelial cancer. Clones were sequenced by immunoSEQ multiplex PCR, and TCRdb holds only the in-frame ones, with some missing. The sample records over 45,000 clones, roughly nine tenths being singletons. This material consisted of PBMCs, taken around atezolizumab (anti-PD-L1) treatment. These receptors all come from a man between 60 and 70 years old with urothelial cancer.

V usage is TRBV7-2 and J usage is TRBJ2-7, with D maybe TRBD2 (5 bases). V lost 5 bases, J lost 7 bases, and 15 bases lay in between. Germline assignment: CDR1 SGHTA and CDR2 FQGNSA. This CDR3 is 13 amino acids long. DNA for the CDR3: TGTGCCAGCAGCCCAGTCGGGGTAAGGGAGCAGTACTTC. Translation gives CASSPVGVREQYF.

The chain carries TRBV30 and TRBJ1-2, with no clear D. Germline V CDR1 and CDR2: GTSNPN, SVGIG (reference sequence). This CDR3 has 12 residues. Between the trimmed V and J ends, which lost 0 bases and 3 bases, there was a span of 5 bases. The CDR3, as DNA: TGTGCCTGGAGTGTGGCGGACTATGGCTACACCTTC. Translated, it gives CAWSVADYGYTF.

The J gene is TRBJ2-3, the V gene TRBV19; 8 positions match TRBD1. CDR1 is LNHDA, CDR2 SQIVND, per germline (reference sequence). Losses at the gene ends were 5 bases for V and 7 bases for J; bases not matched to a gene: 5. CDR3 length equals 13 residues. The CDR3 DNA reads TGTGCCAGTAGTTCAAACAGGGGGAATACGCAGTATTTT. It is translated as CASSSNRGNTQYF.

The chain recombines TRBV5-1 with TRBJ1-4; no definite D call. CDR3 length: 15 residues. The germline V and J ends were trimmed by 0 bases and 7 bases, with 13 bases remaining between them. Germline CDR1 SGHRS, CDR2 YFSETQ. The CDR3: CASSLVEGGLEKLFF. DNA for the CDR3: TGCGCCAGCAGCTTGGTGGAAGGAGGCCTTGAAAAACTGTTTTTT.

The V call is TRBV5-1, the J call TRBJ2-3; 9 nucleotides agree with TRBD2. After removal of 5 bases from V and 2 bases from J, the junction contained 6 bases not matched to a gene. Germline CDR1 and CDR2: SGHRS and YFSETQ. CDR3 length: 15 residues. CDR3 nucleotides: TGCGCCAGCAGGCTACAGCGGGGGGCCACAGATACGCAGTATTTT. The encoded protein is CASRLQRGATDTQYF.

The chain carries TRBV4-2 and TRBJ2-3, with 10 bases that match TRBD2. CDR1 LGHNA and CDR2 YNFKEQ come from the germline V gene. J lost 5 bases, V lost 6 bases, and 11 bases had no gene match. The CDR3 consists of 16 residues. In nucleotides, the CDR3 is TGTGCCAGCAGTTACGCTAGCGGGGGAAATATAGATACGCAGTATTTT. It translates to CASSYASGGNIDTQYF.

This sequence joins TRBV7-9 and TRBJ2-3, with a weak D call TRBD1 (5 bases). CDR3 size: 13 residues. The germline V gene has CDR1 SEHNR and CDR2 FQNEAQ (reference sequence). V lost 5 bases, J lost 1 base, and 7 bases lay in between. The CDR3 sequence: CASSATGTDTQYF. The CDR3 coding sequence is TGTGCCAGCAGCGCGACAGGCACAGATACGCAGTATTTT.

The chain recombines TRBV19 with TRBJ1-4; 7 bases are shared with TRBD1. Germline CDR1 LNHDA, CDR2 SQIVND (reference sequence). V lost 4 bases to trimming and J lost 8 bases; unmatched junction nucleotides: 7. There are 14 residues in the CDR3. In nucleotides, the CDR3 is TGTGCCAGTAGTACAACAGGGGCTCGGGAAAAACTGTTTTTT. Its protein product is CASSTTGAREKLFF.

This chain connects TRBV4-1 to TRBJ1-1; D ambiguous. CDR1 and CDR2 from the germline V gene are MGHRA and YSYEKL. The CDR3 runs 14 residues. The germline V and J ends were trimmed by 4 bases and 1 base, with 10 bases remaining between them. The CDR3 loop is CASSPSRGNTEAFF. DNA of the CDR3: TGCGCCAGCAGCCCTTCCCGAGGGAACACTGAAGCTTTCTTT.

CDR3 region: CASRPQGGSTEAFF. CDR3 DNA sequence: TGTGCCAGCAGACCACAGGGGGGGAGCACTGAAGCTTTCTTT. V usage is TRBV6-5 and J usage is TRBJ1-1; 8 nucleotides align to TRBD1. The V gene's germline CDR1 is MNHEY and CDR2 SVGAGI. The length of the CDR3 is 14 residues. V lost 6 bases, J lost 4 bases, and 7 bases stayed unmatched.

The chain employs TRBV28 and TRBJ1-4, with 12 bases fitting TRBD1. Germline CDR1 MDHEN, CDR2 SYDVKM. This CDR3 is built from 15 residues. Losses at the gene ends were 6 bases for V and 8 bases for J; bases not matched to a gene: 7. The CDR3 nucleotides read TGTGCCAGCAGGGGGGCCGGGACAGGGGGCGAAAAACTGTTTTTT. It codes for CASRGAGTGGEKLFF.

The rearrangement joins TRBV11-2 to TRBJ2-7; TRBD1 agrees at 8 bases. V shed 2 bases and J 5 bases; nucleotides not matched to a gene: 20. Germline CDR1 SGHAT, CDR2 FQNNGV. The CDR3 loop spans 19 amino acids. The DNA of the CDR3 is TGTGCCAGCAGCTTAAGTTCCCTGGGACAGGACTTCTTACTCGACGAGCAGTACTTC. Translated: CASSLSSLGQDFLLDEQYF.

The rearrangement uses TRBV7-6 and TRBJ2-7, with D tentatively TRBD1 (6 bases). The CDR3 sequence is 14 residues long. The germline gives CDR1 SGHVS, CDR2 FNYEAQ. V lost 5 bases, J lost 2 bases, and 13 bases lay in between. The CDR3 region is CASSLVGDTYEQYF. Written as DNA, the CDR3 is TGTGCCAGCAGCCTCGTAGGGGACACCTACGAGCAGTACTTC.

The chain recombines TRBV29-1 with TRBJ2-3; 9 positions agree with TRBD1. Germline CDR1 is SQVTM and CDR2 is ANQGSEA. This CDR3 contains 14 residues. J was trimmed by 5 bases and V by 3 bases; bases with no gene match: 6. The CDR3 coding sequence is TGCAGCGTTGACCAGACAGGGGGAGTAGATACGCAGTATTTT. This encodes CSVDQTGGVDTQYF.

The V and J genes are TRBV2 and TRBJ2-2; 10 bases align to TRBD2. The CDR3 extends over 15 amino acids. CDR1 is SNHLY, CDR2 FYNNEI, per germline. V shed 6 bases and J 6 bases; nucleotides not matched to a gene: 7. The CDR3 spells CASSARGLASGELFF. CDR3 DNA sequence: TGTGCCAGCAGCGCCAGGGGACTAGCGTCCGGGGAGCTGTTTTTT.

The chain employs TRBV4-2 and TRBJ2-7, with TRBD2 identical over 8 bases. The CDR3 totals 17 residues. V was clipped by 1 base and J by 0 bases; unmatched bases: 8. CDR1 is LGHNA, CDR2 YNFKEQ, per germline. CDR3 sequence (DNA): TGTGCCAGCAGCCAAGCCTCTGGCGGGGGGAGCTCCTACGAGCAGTACTTC. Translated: CASSQASGGGSSYEQYF.

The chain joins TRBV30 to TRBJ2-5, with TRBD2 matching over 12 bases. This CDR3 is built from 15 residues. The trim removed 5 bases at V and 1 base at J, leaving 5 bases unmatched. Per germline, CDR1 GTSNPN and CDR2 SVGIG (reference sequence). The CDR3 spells CAWDLAGGAQETQYF. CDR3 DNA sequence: TGTGCCTGGGACCTAGCGGGGGGGGCCCAAGAGACCCAGTACTTC.

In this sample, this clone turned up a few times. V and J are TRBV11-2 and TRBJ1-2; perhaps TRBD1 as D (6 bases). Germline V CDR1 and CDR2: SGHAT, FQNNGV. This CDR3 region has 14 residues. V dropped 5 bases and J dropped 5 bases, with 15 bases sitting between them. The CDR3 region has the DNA TGTGCCAGCAGCCCCCCAGGGGCGCATTATGGCTACACCTTC. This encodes CASSPPGAHYGYTF.

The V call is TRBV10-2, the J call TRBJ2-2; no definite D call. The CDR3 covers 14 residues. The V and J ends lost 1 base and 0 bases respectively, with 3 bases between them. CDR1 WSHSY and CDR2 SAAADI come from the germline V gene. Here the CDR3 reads CASSEWPNTGELFF. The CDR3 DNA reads TGCGCCAGCAGTGAGTGGCCGAACACCGGGGAGCTGTTTTTT.